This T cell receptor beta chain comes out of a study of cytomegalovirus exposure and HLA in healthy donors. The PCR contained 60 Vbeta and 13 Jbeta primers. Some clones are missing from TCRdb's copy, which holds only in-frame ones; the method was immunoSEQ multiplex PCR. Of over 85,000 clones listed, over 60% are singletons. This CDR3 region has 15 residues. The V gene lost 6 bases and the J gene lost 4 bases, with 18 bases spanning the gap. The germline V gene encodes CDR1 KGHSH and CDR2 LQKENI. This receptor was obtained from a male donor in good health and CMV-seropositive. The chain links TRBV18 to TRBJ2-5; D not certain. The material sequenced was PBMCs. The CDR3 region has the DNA TGTGCCAGCTCGACCGAGGTATCCCAAGGAGAGACCCAGTACTTC. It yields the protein CASSTEVSQGETQYF. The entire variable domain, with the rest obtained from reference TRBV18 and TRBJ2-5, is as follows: NAGVMQNPRHLVRRRGQEARLRCSPMKGHSHVYWYRQLPEEGLKFMVYLQKENIIDESGMPKERFSAEFPKEGPSILRIQQVVRGDSAAYFCASSTEVSQGETQYFGPGTRLLVL.